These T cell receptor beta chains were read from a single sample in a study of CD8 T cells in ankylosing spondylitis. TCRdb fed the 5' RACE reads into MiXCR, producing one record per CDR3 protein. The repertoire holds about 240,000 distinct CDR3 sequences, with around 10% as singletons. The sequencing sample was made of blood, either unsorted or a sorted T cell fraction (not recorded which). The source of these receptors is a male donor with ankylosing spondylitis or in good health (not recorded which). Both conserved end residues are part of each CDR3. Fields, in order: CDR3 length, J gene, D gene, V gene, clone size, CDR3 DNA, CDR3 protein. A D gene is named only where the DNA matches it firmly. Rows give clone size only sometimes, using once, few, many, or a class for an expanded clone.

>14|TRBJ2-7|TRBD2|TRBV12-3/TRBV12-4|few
TGTGCCAGCAGTTTACAGCGGGAGTCCTACGAGCAGTACTTC
CASSLQRESYEQYF
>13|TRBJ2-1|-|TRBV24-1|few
TGTGCCACCTCGGTCCCGTTCGACAATGAGCAGTTCTTC
CATSVPFDNEQFF
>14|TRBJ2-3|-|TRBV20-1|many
TGCAGTGCCGCGTTTGGCCGGAGGACAGATACGCAGTATTTT
CSAAFGRRTDTQYF
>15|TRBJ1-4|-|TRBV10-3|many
TGTGCCATCAGTGAGGGAATTGCAACTAATGAAAAACTGTTTTTT
CAISEGIATNEKLFF
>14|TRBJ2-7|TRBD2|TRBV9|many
TGTGCCAGCAGCATAAACCTAGCGGGGGGCGAGCAGTACTTC
CASSINLAGGEQYF
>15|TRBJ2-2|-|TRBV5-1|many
TGCGCCAGCAGCCGCGACGCACAGAACACCGGGGAGCTGTTTTTT
CASSRDAQNTGELFF
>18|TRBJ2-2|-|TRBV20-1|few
TGCAGTGCTAGAGGTCGGGGGACAGAGAAGAAAAACACCGGGGAGCTGTTTTTT
CSARGRGTEKKNTGELFF
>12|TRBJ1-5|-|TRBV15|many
TGTGCCACCAGTGCGGGATATCAGCCCCAGCATTTT
CATSAGYQPQHF
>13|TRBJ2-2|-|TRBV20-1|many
TGCAGTGTTACCGGGGGACACACCGGGGAGCTGTTTTTT
CSVTGGHTGELFF
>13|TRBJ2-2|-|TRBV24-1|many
TGTGCCACCAGTGTAGGGGTCACCGGGGAGCTGTTTTTT
CATSVGVTGELFF
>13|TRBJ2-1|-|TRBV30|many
TGTGCCTGGAGCAAGGGAGTTTTGAATGAGCAGTTCTTC
CAWSKGVLNEQFF
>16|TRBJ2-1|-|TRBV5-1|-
TGCGCCAGCAGCTTGAAGGGGATGGTAAGCTACAATGAGCAGTTCTTC
CASSLKGMVSYNEQFF
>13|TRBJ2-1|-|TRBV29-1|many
TGCAGCGTTGTAAAGGGGGGTTCCAATGAGCAGTTCTTC
CSVVKGGSNEQFF
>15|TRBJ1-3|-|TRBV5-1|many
TGCGCCAGCAGCCCGTGGGATCTCTCTGGAAACACCATATATTTT
CASSPWDLSGNTIYF
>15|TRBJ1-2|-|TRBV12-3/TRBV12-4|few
TGTGCCAGCAGTTTATCTGGCTTGGGCGGGAGTGGCTACACCTTC
CASSLSGLGGSGYTF
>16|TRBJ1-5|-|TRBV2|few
TGTGCCAGCAGTGAAGGGGGGGGGCGCAGCAATCAGCCCCAGCATTTT
CASSEGGGRSNQPQHF
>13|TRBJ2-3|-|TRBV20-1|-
TGCAGTGCCTGGGGGGACATCACAGATACGCAGTATTTT
CSAWGDITDTQYF
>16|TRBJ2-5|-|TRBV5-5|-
TGTGCCAGCAGCTTGTTGTGGGGCCAGCCCCAAGAGACCCAGTACTTC
CASSLLWGQPQETQYF
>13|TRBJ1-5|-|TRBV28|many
TGTGCCAGCAGTATTGGATGGGATCAGCCCCAGCATTTT
CASSIGWDQPQHF
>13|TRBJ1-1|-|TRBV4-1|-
TGCGCCAGCAGCCAACCAGGGTACACTGAAGCTTTCTTT
CASSQPGYTEAFF
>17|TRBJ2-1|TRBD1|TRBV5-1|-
TGCGCCAGCAGACCTACTACCGGGACAGGGATGTACAATGAGCAGTTCTTC
CASRPTTGTGMYNEQFF
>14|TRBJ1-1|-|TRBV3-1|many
TGTGCCAGCAGCCAAGAGTACCGGTCTTCAGGAGCTTTCTTT
CASSQEYRSSGAFF
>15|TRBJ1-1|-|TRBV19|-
TGTGCCAGTAGTCTGGCTCCAGGGGCGCGGCCTGAAGCTTTCTTT
CASSLAPGARPEAFF
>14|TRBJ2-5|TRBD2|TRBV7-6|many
TGTGCCAGCGGTACGGGGCGGGAGGGAGAGACCCAGTACTTC
CASGTGREGETQYF
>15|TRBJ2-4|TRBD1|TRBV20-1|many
TGCAGTGCTAGTCAGGGGGTGATAGCCAAAAACATTCAGTACTTC
CSASQGVIAKNIQYF
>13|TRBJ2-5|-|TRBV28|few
TGTGCCAGTAGTATCGGTTGGGGGGAGACCCAGTACTTC
CASSIGWGETQYF
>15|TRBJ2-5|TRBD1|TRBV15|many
TGTGCCACCAGCAGACCCCGGACAGGGCAAGAGACCCAGTACTTC
CATSRPRTGQETQYF
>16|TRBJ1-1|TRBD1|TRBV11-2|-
TGTGCCAGCAGTTCAGGGGGAGGGGTCGTGAACACTGAAGCTTTCTTT
CASSSGGGVVNTEAFF
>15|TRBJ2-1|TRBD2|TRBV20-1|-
TGCAGTGCTGAGGGACTAGCGGGAGTTACCAATGAGCAGTTCTTC
CSAEGLAGVTNEQFF
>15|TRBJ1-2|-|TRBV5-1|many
TGCGCCAGCACCCTGGGGGTGCAAGCTAACTATGGCTACACCTTC
CASTLGVQANYGYTF
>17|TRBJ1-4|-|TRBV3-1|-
TGTGCCAGCAGCCAAGACACTCTGGGGGCGGATAATGAAAAACTGTTTTTT
CASSQDTLGADNEKLFF
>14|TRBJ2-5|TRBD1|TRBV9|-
TGTGCCAGCAGCGTAGGAGGGGGCTATGAGACCCAGTACTTC
CASSVGGGYETQYF
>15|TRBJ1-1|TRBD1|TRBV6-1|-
TGTGCCAGCAGTGGCCCTAACAGGGGCGGGACTGAAGCTTTCTTT
CASSGPNRGGTEAFF
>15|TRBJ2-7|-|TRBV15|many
TGTGCCACCAGCAGAGAAGGGGCCACAGCCTACGAGCAGTACTTC
CATSREGATAYEQYF
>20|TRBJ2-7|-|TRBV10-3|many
TGTGCCATCAGTGACGGAGGATCGGCCGTGTCCGCCTTCTACTCCTACGAGCAGTACTTC
CAISDGGSAVSAFYSYEQYF
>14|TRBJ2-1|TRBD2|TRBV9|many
TGTGCCAGCAGCGCCGGGACTAGTTACAATGAGCAGTTCTTC
CASSAGTSYNEQFF
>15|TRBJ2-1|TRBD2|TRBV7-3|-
TGTGCCAGCAGCCCCGCCGGGACTACGCTGAATGAGCAGTTCTTC
CASSPAGTTLNEQFF
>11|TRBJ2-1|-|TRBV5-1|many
TGCGCCAGCAGGCAATACAATGAGCAGTTCTTC
CASRQYNEQFF
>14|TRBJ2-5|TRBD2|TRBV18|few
TGTGCCAGCTCACCCAGACTAGCGGAAGAGACCCAGTACTTC
CASSPRLAEETQYF
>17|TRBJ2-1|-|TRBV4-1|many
TGCGCCAGCAGCCAAGTAGGACCTCGGGTAGCGAGCGGTGAGCAGTTCTTC
CASSQVGPRVASGEQFF
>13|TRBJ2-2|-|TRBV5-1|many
TGCGCCAGCAGCGTCTCGAACACCGGGGAGCTGGTTTTT
CASSVSNTGELVF
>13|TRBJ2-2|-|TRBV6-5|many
TGTGCCAGCAGTTGGGGGACGTCCGGGGAGCTGTTTTTT
CASSWGTSGELFF
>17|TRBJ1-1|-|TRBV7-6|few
TGTGCCAGCAGCTCCGAAGGGGTACAGGCGGGATGGACTGAAGCTTTCTTT
CASSSEGVQAGWTEAFF
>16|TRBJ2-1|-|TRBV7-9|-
TGTGCCAGCAGCTTAGCTCGACTAAGCTCCTACAATGAGCAGTTCTTC
CASSLARLSSYNEQFF
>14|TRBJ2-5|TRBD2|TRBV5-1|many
TGCGCCAGCAGCGCCGGCGGGGGATGGGAGACCCAGTACTTC
CASSAGGGWETQYF
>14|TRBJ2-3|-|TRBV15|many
TGTGCCACCACTTCCGAGCCTAGCACAGATACGCAGTATTTT
CATTSEPSTDTQYF
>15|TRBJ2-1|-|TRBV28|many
TGTGCCAGCAGTCTTCATCCCCAGACTAGTAATGAGCAGTTCTTC
CASSLHPQTSNEQFF
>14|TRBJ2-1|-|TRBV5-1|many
TGCGCCAGCAGCTTGGGAGGAAGGGTCAATGAGCAGTTCTTC
CASSLGGRVNEQFF
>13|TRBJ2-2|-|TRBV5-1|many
TGCGCCAGCAGCTTGTACGGCCTTTCGGAGCTGTTTTTT
CASSLYGLSELFF
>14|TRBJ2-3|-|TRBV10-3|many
TGTGCCATCAGTGAGTCCACAGAAACAGATACGCAGTATTTT
CAISESTETDTQYF
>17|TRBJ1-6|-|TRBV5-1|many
TGCGCCAGCAGTTTTTCCTCTGGACAGATGGGTGATTCACCCCTCCACTTT
CASSFSSGQMGDSPLHF
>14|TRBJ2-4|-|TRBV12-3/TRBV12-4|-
TGTGCCAGCACCCTACAGGGTTTCGGAAACATTCAGTACTTC
CASTLQGFGNIQYF
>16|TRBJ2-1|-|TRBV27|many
TGTGCCAGCAGCCCGCCGGGACACCCTCCGGGTAATGAGCAGTTCTTC
CASSPPGHPPGNEQFF